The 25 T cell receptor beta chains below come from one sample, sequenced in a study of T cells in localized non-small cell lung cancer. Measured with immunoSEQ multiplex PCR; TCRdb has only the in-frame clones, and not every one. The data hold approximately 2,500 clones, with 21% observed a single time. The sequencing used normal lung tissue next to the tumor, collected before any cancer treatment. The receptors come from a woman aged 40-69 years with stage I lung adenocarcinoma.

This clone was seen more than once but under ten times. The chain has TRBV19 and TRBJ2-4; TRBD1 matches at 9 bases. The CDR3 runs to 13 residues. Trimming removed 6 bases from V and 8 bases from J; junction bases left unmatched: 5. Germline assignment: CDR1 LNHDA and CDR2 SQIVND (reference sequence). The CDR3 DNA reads TGTGCCAGTAGACGACAGGGGGAAGACATTCAGTACTTC. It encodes CASRRQGEDIQYF.

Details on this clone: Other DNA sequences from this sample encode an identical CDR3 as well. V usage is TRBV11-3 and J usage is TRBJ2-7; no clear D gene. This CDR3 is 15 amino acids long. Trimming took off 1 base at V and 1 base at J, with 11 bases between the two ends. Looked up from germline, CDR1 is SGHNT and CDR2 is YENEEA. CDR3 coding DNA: TGTGCCAGCAGCTTAGGTGGTGGGATTTCCTACGAGCAGTACTTC. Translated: CASSLGGGISYEQYF.

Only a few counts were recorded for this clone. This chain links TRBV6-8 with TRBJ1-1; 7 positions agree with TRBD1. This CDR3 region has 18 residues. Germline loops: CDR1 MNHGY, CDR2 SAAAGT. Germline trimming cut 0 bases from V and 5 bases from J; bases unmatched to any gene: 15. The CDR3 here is CASSYSGRTGSFSTEAFF. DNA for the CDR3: TGTGCCAGCAGTTACTCGGGAAGGACAGGCTCATTTTCAACTGAAGCTTTCTTT.

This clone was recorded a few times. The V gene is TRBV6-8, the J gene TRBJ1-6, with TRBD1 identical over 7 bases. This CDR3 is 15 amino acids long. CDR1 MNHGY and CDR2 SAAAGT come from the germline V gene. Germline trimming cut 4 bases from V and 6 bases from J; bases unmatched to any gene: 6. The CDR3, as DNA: TGTGCCAGCAGTTCGCTGACAGGGCTTAATTCACCCCTCCACTTT. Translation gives CASSSLTGLNSPLHF.

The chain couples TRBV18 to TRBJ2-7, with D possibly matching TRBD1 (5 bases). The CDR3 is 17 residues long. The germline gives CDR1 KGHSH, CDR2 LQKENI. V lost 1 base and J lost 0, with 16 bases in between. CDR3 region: CASSPQFSTGLSYEQYF. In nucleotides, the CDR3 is TGTGCCAGCTCACCACAATTCTCAACAGGCCTCTCCTACGAGCAGTACTTC.

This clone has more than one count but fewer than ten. The CDR3 region has the DNA TGCGCCAGCAGCCAAGACGGAGTAGGGACCCAGTACTTC. Translation: CASSQDGVGTQYF. This sequence joins TRBV1 and TRBJ2-5; TRBD2, the table's D call, was not compared with the DNA. TRBV1 is marked as a pseudogene. The CDR3 spans 13 residues.

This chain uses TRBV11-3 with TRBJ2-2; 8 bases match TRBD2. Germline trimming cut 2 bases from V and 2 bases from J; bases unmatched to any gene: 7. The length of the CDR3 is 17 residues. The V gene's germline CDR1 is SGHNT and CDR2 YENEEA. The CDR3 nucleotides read TGTGCCAGCAGCTTAACCGCGGGAGGAGCAAACACCGGGGAGCTGTTTTTT. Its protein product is CASSLTAGGANTGELFF.

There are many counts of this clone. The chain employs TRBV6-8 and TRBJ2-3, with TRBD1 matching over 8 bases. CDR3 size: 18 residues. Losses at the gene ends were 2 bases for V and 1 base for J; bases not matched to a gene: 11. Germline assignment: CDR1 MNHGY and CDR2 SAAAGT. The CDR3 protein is CASSYPAGTGTRTDTQYF. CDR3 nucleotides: TGTGCCAGCAGTTACCCCGCCGGGACAGGTACCCGCACAGATACGCAGTATTTT.

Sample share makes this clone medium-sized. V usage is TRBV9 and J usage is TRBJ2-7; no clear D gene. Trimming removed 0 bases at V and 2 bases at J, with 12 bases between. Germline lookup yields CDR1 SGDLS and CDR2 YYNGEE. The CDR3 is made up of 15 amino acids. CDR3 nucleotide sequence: TGTGCCAGCAGCGTAGGCGGCAGGTTTACCTACGAGCAGTACTTC. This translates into CASSVGGRFTYEQYF.

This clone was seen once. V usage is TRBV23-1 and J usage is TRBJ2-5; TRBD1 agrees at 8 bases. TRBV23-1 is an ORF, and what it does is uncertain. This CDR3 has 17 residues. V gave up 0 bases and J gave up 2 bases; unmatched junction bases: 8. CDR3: CASSQSTDRVPQETQYF. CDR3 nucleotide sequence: TGCGCCAGCAGTCAATCGACGGACAGGGTCCCTCAAGAGACCCAGTACTTC.

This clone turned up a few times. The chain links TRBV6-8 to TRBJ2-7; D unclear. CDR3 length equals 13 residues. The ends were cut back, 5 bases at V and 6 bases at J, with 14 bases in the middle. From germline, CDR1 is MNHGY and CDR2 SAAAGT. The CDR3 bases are TGTGCCAGCAGTGGCCCCGAACGCTTCGAGCAGTACTTC. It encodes CASSGPERFEQYF.

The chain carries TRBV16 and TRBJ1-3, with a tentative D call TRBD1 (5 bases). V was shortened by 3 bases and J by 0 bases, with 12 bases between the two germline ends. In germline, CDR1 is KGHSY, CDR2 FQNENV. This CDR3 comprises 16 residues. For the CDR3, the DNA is TGTGCCAGCAGCCACGGACGGGACGACTCTGGAAACACCATATATTTT. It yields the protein CASSHGRDDSGNTIYF.

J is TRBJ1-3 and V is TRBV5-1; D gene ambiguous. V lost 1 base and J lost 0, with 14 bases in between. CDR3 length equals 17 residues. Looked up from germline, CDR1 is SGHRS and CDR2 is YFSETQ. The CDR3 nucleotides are TGCGCCAGCAGCTTGACCCCATCGACGGTCTCTGGAAACACCATATATTTT. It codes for CASSLTPSTVSGNTIYF.

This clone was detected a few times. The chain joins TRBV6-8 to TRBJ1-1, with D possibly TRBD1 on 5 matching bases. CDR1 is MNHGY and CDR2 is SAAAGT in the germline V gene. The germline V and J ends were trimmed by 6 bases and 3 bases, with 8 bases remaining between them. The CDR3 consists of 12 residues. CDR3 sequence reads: CASRTDDTEAFF. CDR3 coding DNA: TGTGCCAGCAGGACAGATGACACTGAAGCTTTCTTT.

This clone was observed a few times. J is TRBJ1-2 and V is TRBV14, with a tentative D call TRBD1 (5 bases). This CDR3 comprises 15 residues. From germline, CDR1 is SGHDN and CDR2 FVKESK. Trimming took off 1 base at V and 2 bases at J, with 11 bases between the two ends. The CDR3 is CASSQGTGGNYGYTF. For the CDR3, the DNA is TGTGCCAGCAGCCAAGGGACGGGGGGGAACTATGGCTACACCTTC.

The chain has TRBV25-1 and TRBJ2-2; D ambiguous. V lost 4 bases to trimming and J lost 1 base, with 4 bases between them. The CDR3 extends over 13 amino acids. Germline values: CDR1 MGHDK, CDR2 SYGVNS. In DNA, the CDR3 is TGTGCCAGCAGTGCCAGGAACACCGGGGAGCTGTTTTTT. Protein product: CASSARNTGELFF.

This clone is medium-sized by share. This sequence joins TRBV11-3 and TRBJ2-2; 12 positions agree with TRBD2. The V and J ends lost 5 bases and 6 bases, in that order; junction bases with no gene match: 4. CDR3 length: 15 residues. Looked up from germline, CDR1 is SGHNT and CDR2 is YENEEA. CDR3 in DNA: TGTGCCAGCAGCCCTAGCGGGAGGGCGGCCGGGGAGCTGTTTTTT. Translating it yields CASSPSGRAAGELFF.

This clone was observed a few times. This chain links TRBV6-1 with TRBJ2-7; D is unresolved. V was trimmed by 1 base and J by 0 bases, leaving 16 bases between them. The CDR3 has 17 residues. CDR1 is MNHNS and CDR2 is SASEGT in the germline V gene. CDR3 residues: CASSEGLVRSSSYEQYF. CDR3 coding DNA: TGTGCCAGCAGTGAAGGGCTTGTCAGGTCAAGCTCCTACGAGCAGTACTTC.

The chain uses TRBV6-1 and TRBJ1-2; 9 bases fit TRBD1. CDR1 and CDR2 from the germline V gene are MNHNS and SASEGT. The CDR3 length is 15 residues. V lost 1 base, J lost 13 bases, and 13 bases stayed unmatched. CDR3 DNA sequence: TGTGCCAGCAGTGAAGAGGTCGGGACAGGGAGGTTTCGCACCTTC. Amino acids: CASSEEVGTGRFRTF.

The CDR3: CASSPPKGLDTEAFF. The CDR3 nucleotides read TGTGCCAGCAGCCCCCCGAAGGGGCTCGACACTGAAGCTTTCTTT. The gene calls are TRBV11-3 and TRBJ1-1; tentative D call: TRBD1 (5 bases). CDR3 size: 15 residues. Trimming pared 5 bases from V and 3 bases from J, leaving 16 bases between. Germline V lookup: CDR1 SGHNT, CDR2 YENEEA. The full variable domain, completed using reference TRBV11-3 and TRBJ1-1, is EAGVVQSPRYKIIEKKQPVAFWCNPISGHNTLYWYLQNLGQGPELLIRYENEEAVDDSQLPKDRFSAERLKGVDSTLKIQPAELGDSAVYLCASSPPKGLDTEAFFGQGTRLTVV.

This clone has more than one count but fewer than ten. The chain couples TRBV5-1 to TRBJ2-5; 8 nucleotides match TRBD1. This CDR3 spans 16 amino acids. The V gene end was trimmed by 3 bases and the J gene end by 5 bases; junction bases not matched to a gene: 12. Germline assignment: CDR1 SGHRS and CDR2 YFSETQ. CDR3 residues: CASSSLPGGGYETQYF. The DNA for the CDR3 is TGCGCCAGCAGCTCTCTTCCAGGGGGCGGTTACGAGACCCAGTACTTC.

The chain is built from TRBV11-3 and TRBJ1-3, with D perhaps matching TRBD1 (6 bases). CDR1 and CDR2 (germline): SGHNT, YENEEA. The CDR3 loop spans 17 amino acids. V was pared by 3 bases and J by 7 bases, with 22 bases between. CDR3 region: CASSLSSPTGGWNTIYF. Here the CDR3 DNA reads TGTGCCAGCAGCTTGTCCAGCCCGACAGGAGGTTGGAACACCATATATTTT.

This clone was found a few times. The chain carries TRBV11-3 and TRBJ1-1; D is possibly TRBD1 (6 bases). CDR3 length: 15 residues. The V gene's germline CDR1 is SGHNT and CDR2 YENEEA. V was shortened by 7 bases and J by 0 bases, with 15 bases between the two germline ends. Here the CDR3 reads CASTPRGRLNTEAFF. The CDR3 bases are TGTGCCAGCACCCCTAGGGGGAGATTGAACACTGAAGCTTTCTTT.

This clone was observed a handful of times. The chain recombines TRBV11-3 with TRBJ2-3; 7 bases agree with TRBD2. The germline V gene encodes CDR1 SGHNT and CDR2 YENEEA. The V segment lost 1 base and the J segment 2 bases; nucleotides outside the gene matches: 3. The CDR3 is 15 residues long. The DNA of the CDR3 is TGTGCCAGCAGCTTAGGAGGGAGGGCCACAGATACGCAGTATTTT. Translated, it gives CASSLGGRATDTQYF.

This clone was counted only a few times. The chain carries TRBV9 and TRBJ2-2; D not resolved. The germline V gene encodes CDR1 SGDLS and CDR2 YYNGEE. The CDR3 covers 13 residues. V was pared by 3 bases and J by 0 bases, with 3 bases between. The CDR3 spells CASSGTNTGELFF. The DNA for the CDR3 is TGTGCCAGCAGCGGCACGAACACCGGGGAGCTGTTTTTT.